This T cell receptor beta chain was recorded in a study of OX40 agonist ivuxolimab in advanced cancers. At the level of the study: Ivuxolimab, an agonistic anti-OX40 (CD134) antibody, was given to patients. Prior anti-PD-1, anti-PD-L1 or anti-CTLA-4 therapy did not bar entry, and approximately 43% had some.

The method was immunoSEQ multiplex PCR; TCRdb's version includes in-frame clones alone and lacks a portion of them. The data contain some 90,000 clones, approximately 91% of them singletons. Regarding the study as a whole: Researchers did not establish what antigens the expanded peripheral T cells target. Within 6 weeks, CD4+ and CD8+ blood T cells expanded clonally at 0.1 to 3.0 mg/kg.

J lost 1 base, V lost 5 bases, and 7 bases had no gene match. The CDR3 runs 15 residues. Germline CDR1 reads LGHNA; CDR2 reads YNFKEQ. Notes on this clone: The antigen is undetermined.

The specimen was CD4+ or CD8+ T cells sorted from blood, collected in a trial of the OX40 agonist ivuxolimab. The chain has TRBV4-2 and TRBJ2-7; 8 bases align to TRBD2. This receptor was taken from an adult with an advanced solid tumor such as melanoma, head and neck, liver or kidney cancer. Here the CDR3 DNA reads TGTGCCAGCAGCTTGAATGGCGGGAGGTCCTACGAGCAGTACTTC. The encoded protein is CASSLNGGRSYEQYF.